These 13 T cell receptor beta chains originate from one sample sequenced in a study of blood T cell repertoires in COVID-19. Sequencing was performed with immunoSEQ multiplex PCR; in TCRdb, only in-frame clones are kept and a portion is missing. This table has about 130,000 clones, 86% appearing once. Sequencing was performed on PBMCs or T cells enriched from blood (not recorded which). The receptors shown here come from a man in his forties or fifties who had recovered from COVID-19.

This clone has a handful of counts. The genes are TRBV7-2 and TRBJ1-2, with D possibly matching TRBD1 (6 bases). Germline CDR1 SGHTA, CDR2 FQGNSA. This CDR3 contains 18 residues. Deletions cut 0 bases from V and 3 bases from J, with 20 bases between. The CDR3 coding sequence is TGTGCCAGCAGCTTAGCTGGTGGACAGTCGTCGGCGTACTATGGCTACACCTTC. It codes for CASSLAGGQSSAYYGYTF.

There are a few counts of this clone. The CDR3 reads CASSTGTGGRYGYTF. The CDR3 bases are TGTGCCAGCAGCACCGGGACAGGGGGCCGGTATGGCTACACCTTC. This sequence joins TRBV5-4 and TRBJ1-2, with TRBD1 identical over 12 bases. The length of the CDR3 is 15 residues. V shed 4 bases and J 5 bases; nucleotides not matched to a gene: 6. Germline V gives CDR1 SGHNT, CDR2 YYREEE (reference sequence). Drawing the rest from reference TRBV5-4 and TRBJ1-2, the complete variable domain is ETGVTQSPTHLIKTRGQQVTLRCSSQSGHNTVSWYQQALGQGPQFIFQYYREEENGRGNFPPRFSGLQFPNYSSELNVNALELDDSALYLCASSTGTGGRYGYTFGSGTRLTVV.

This clone was seen once. The V gene is TRBV6-4, the J gene TRBJ2-1, with 9 bases lining up with TRBD2. J gave up 4 bases and V 0 bases, and 4 bases lay outside the gene matches. CDR1 and CDR2 (germline): MRHNA, SNTAGT. CDR3 size: 16 residues. The CDR3 sequence is CASSDSTSGDYNEQFF. The CDR3 nucleotides are TGTGCCAGCAGTGACTCGACTAGCGGAGATTACAATGAGCAGTTCTTC.

The genes are TRBV10-3 and TRBJ1-2; TRBD1 aligns across 8 bases. Germline-derived CDR1 and CDR2 are ENHRY and SYGVKD. Unmatched junction bases numbered 9, after V lost 6 bases and J lost 6 bases. The CDR3 consists of 14 residues. The CDR3 region has the DNA TGTGCCATCAGACCGGGACAGGATTTCGATGGCTACACCTTC. Its protein is CAIRPGQDFDGYTF.

The rearrangement uses TRBV2 and TRBJ1-6; no clear D gene. Germline V gene sequence: CDR1 SNHLY, CDR2 FYNNEI. The ends were cut back, 6 bases at V and 0 bases at J, with 15 bases in the middle. The CDR3 consists of 17 residues. The CDR3 is CASREGPPFSYNSPLHF. CDR3 DNA: TGTGCCAGCAGAGAGGGCCCCCCTTTCTCCTATAATTCACCCCTCCACTTT.

The V call is TRBV5-1, the J call TRBJ1-1; D call uncertain. CDR3 length equals 14 residues. Between the trimmed V and J ends, which lost 4 bases and 5 bases, there was a span of 15 bases. CDR1 is SGHRS and CDR2 is YFSETQ in the germline V gene. The CDR3 spells CASSRRTGNTEAFF. The DNA for the CDR3 is TGCGCCAGCAGCCGTAGGACTGGGAATACTGAAGCTTTCTTT.

The J gene is TRBJ1-5, the V gene TRBV16; D might be TRBD1 (5 bases). CDR1 and CDR2 from the germline V gene are KGHSY and FQNENV. The V gene lost 3 bases and the J gene lost 1 base, with 10 bases spanning the gap. The CDR3 spans 15 residues. CDR3 coding DNA: TGTGCCAGCAGCCAGTCAGGGCCGAGCAATCAGCCCCAGCATTTT. It codes for CASSQSGPSNQPQHF.

This clone was observed a single time. The genes are TRBV14 and TRBJ2-1, with D uncertain. CDR1 and CDR2 from the germline V gene are SGHDN and FVKESK. V lost 1 base to trimming and J lost 2 bases, with 12 bases between them. The CDR3 is made up of 16 amino acids. The CDR3, as DNA: TGTGCCAGCAGCCAAGTTCGCGGAAAAACCTACAATGAGCAGTTCTTC. It translates to CASSQVRGKTYNEQFF.

V usage is TRBV6-2 or TRBV6-3 and J usage is TRBJ2-1, with 12 bases lining up with TRBD1. V gave up 4 bases and J gave up 5 bases; unmatched junction bases: 9. The germline gives CDR1 MNHEY, CDR2 SVGEGT. The CDR3 spans 17 residues. The CDR3 nucleotides are TGTGCCAGCAGTTGGGAAGGGACAGGGGGCGTCCACAATGAGCAGTTCTTC. Its protein is CASSWEGTGGVHNEQFF.

The chain uses TRBV21-1 and TRBJ1-2; the table's D call, TRBD1, was not checked against the DNA. TRBV21-1 is deemed a pseudogene. The CDR3 spans 17 residues. CDR3 sequence (DNA): TGTGCCAGCAGCAAGCCCCCGCGGGGACAGGGGAAGAATGGCTACACCTTC. Its protein product is CASSKPPRGQGKNGYTF.

V usage is TRBV29-1 and J usage is TRBJ2-1; 10 bases match TRBD1. Looked up from germline, CDR1 is SQVTM and CDR2 is ANQGSEA. With 7 bases clipped from V and 7 bases from J, the junction kept 4 bases outside the gene matches. This CDR3 has 12 residues. Here the CDR3 reads CSGGDRGNEQFF. CDR3 in DNA: TGCAGCGGGGGGGACAGGGGAAATGAGCAGTTCTTC.

The chain carries TRBV7-2 and TRBJ2-7; 10 positions match TRBD1. Trimming took 3 bases from V and 4 from J; bases not matched to a gene: 6. CDR3 length: 15 residues. Germline CDR1 is SGHTA and CDR2 is FQGNSA. The DNA of the CDR3 is TGTGCCAGCAGCTTGGCCGGGACAGGGGAGTACGAGCAGTACTTC. Translation: CASSLAGTGEYEQYF.

J is TRBJ1-1 and V is TRBV7-2, with D maybe TRBD1 (5 bases). The ends were cut back, 3 bases at V and 7 bases at J, with 12 bases in the middle. This CDR3 contains 13 residues. Germline assignment: CDR1 SGHTA and CDR2 FQGNSA. The CDR3 sequence is CASSFHGGLEAFF. As DNA, the CDR3 is TGTGCCAGCAGCTTTCACGGGGGACTTGAAGCTTTCTTT.